The clone carrying this T cell receptor (beta chain) showed up just a few times. The entry originates in a study of blood T cell repertoires in COVID-19. Study as a whole: The United States, Italy and Spain supplied acute and convalescent COVID-19 samples. Sources were T cells, B-cell-depleted T cells, or PBMCs; the material itself was cDNA or gDNA.

Study processing details: Scientists estimated how many nucleated cells there were by amplifying reference gene primers. Profiled with immunoSEQ multiplex PCR; TCRdb holds only in-frame clones, not every one. The DNA gave D and trimming, while V, J and clone size come from that table. Here the sample spans some 140,000 clones, 84% being singletons. Each participant's cohort was designated according to participant-reported clinical history. CDR3 length: 15 residues. The trim removed 1 base at V and 2 bases at J, leaving 0 bases unmatched. Germline CDR1 reads LGHDT; CDR2 reads YNNKEL (reference sequence).

What was sequenced was PBMCs or T cells enriched from blood (not recorded which). This receptor was obtained from a man in his forties with acute COVID-19. J is TRBJ2-7 and V is TRBV3-1 (or the pseudogene TRBV3-2), with 12 bases that match TRBD2. For the CDR3, the DNA is TGTGCCAGCAGCCAAGGACTAGCGGGAGCCTACGAGCAGTACTTC. Translation: CASSQGLAGAYEQYF.